This TCR beta chain stems from a study of T-cell memory formation after mild COVID-19. TCRdb used MiXCR to reprocess the 5' RACE reads, holding one entry per CDR3 protein. The table shows fewer than 650,000 distinct CDR3 sequences, with around 16% occurring only once. CDR3 length: 15 residues. The ends lost 2 bases at V and 6 bases at J; junction bases unmatched: 9. Germline V gives CDR1 MNHNS, CDR2 SASEGT. Sample: PBMCs or a T cell subset sorted from them (not recorded which). The source is an adult woman who had mild COVID-19 (a few samples of this study predate the infection). Cell type and time point are not known. The rearrangement joins TRBV6-1 to TRBJ1-1, with TRBD1 matching over 7 bases. CDR3 DNA: TGTGCCAGCAGTGAATATAAGGGGGCTGGGGCTGAAGCTTTCTTT. The encoded protein is CASSEYKGAGAEAFF.